These T cell receptor beta chains were read from a single sample in a study of blood T cell repertoires in COVID-19. Assay used: immunoSEQ multiplex PCR; TCRdb lists only in-frame clones, some missing. The repertoire consists of 60,000 to 75,000 clones, with about 88% occurring once and the leading ten covering around 4.2%. The material sequenced was peripheral blood. All receptors derive from a man aged 65 to 79 with active COVID-19. CDR3s include the opening cysteine and the closing phenylalanine or tryptophan. The D gene is left open where the match is weak. The size entry is marked missing in some rows and otherwise reads once, few, many or a size class.

J gene	D gene	clone size	V gene	CDR3 DNA	CDR3 protein
TRBJ1-1	.	few	TRBV5-6	TGTGCCAGCAGCTTACTTGGCCAGGGGACTGAAGCTTTCTTT	CASSLLGQGTEAFF
TRBJ2-1	TRBD2	.	TRBV30	TGTGCCTGGAGTACGGGACTAGCGGGACCCTCCTACAATGAGCAGTTCTTC	CAWSTGLAGPSYNEQFF
TRBJ2-5	.	.	TRBV3-1/TRBV3-2	TGTGCCAGCAGCCTCCCAGGGGCCCCGTCGGAGACCCAGTACTTC	CASSLPGAPSETQYF
TRBJ2-7	.	.	TRBV9	TGTGCCAGCAGCGTAGGTGTCAGTCCGGGCTACGAGCAGTACTTC	CASSVGVSPGYEQYF
TRBJ2-3	.	.	TRBV4-3	TGCGCCAGCAGCCAAGATTGGGGGGCAGATACGCAGTATTTT	CASSQDWGADTQYF
TRBJ2-6	.	once	TRBV5-6	TGTGCCAGCAGCTGGGGACTGAACTCTGGGGCCAACGTCCTGACTTTC	CASSWGLNSGANVLTF
TRBJ1-2	.	.	TRBV2	TGTGCCAGCAGTGAAGCGCGGACTCTCGGCGGCTACACCTTC	CASSEARTLGGYTF
TRBJ2-5	.	.	TRBV5-3	TGTGCCAGAAGCCCCTCCGCCCAGTACTTC	CARSPSAQYF
TRBJ2-3	.	.	TRBV18	TGTGCCAGCTCCAAGGGGGATACGCAGTATTTT	CASSKGDTQYF
TRBJ1-4	TRBD1	.	TRBV30	TGTGCCTGGGGGACAGGGGGCGGTAATGAAAAACTGTTTTTT	CAWGTGGGNEKLFF
TRBJ1-5	.	.	TRBV28	TGTGCCAGCAGGGCCACAGGGAATCAGCCCCAGCATTTT	CASRATGNQPQHF
TRBJ1-6	TRBD1	.	TRBV6-6	TGTGCCAGCAGTGCGACGACAGGGTGGGAATCACCCCTCCACTTT	CASSATTGWESPLHF
TRBJ1-2	.	.	TRBV29-1	TGCAGCGCCCGAACGGGGGGCTATGGCTACACCTTC	CSARTGGYGYTF